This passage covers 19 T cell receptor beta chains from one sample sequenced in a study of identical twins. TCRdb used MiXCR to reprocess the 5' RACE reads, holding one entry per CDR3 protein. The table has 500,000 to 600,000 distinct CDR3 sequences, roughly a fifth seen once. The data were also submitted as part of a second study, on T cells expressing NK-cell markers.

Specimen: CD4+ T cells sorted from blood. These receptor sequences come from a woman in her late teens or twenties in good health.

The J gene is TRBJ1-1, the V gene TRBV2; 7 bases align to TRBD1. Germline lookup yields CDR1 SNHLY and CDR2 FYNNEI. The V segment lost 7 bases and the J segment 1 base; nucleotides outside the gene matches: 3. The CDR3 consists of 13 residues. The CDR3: CASKGQQNTEAFF. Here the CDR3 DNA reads TGTGCCAGCAAGGGACAGCAGAACACTGAAGCTTTCTTT.

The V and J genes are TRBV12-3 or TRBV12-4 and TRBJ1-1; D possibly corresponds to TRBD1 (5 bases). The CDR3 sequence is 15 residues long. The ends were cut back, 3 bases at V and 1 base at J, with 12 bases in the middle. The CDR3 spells CASSFRLGENTEAFF. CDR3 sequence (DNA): TGTGCCAGCAGTTTCCGGTTAGGGGAGAACACTGAAGCTTTCTTT.

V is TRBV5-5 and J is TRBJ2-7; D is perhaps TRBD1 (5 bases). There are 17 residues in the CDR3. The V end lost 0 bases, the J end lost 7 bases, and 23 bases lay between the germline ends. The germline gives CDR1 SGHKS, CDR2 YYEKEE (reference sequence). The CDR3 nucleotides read TGTGCCAGCAGCTTGGCGACAGACCACCACCTTTTGAGGGAGCAGTACTTC. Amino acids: CASSLATDHHLLREQYF.

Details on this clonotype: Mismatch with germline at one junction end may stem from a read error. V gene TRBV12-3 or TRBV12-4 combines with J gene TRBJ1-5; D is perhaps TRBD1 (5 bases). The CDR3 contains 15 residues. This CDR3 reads CASSLAGQGNEPQHF. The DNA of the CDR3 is TGTGCCAGCAGTTTAGCGGGCCAGGGCAATGAGCCCCAGCATTTT.

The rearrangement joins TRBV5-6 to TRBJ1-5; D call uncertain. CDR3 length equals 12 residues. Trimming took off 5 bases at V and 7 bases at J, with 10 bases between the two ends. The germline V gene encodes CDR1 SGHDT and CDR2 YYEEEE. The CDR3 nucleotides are TGTGCCAGCAGTGTGAGGTCGCAGCCCCAGCATTTT. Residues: CASSVRSQPQHF.

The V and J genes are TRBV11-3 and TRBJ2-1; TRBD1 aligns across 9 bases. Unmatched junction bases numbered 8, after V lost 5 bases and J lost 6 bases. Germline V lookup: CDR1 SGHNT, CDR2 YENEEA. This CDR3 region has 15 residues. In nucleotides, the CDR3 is TGTGCCAGCAGCAGACGACAGGGGGGCGGCAATGAGCAGTTCTTC. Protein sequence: CASSRRQGGGNEQFF.

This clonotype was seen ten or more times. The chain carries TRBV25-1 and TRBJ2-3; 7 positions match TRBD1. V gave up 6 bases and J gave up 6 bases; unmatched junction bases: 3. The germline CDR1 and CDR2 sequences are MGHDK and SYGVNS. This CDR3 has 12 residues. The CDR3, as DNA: TGTGCCAGCAGCCCGACAGGGGATACGCAGTATTTT. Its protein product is CASSPTGDTQYF.

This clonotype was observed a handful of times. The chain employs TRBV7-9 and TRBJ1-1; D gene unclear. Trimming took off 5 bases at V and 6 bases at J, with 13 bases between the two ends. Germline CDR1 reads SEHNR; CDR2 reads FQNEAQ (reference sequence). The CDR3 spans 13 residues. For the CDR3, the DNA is TGTGCCAGCAGCCTACAGACGGGTGCTGAAGCTTTCTTT. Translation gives CASSLQTGAEAFF.

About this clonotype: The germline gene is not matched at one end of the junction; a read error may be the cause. CDR3 residues: CGSSRQRHGYTF. The CDR3 DNA sequence: TGTGGCAGCAGTAGACAGCGCCATGGCTACACCTTC. The genes are TRBV28 and TRBJ1-2; D is perhaps TRBD1 (5 bases). The CDR3 is 12 amino acids. Germline CDR1 MDHEN, CDR2 SYDVKM.

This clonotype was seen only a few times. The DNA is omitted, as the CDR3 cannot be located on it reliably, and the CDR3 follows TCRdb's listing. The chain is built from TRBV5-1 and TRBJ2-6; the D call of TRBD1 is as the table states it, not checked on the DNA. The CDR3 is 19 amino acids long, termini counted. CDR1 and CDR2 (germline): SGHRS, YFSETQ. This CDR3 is CASSLFGPGTYSGANVLTF.

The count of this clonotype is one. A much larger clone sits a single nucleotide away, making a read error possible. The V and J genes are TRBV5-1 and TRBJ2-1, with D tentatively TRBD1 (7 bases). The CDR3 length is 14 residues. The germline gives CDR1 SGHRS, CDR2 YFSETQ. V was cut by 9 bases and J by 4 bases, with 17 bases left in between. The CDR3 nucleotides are TGCGCCATCCAAGGCAGGGGGGTGTACAATGAGCAGTTCTTC. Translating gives CAIQGRGVYNEQFF.

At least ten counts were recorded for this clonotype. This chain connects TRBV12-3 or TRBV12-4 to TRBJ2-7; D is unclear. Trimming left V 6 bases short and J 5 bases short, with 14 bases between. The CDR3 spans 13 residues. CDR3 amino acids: CASRGTAFHEQYF. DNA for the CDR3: TGTGCCAGCAGGGGCACTGCCTTCCACGAGCAGTACTTC.

The chain's CDR3 is CAYRELPGGLAGSSYNEQFF. DNA of the CDR3: TGTGCCTACCGGGAACTGCCTGGGGGACTAGCGGGATCCTCCTACAATGAGCAGTTCTTC. This chain links TRBV11-1 with TRBJ2-1; 13 positions match TRBD2. The germline CDR1 and CDR2 sequences are SGHAT and FQDESV (reference sequence). The CDR3 runs to 20 residues. The V and J ends lost 11 bases and 0 bases, in that order; junction bases with no gene match: 19. The full variable domain, its missing parts supplied by reference TRBV11-1 and TRBJ2-1, is EAEVAQSPRYKITEKSQAVAFWCDPISGHATLYWYRQILGQGPELLVQFQDESVVDDSQLPKDRFSAERLKGVDSTLKIQPAELGDSAMYLCAYRELPGGLAGSSYNEQFFGPGTRLTVL.

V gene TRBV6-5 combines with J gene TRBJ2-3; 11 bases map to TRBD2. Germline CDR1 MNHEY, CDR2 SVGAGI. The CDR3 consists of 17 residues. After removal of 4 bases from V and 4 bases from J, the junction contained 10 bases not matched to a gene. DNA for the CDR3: TGTGCCAGCAGTTTGTCCCCCATAGCGGGAGGGGCAGATACGCAGTATTTT. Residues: CASSLSPIAGGADTQYF.

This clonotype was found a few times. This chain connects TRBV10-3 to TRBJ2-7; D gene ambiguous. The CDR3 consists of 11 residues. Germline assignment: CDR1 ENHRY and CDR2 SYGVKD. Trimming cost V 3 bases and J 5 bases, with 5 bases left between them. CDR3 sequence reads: CAISDQNEQYF. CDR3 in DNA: TGTGCCATCAGTGACCAAAACGAGCAGTACTTC.

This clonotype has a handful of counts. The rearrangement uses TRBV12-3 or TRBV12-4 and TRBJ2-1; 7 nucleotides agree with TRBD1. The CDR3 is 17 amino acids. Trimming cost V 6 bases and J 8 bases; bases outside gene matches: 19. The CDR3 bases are TGTGCCAGCAGCTTTCGACAGGGTGAGCCGGGCCACGATGAGCAGTTCTTC. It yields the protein CASSFRQGEPGHDEQFF.

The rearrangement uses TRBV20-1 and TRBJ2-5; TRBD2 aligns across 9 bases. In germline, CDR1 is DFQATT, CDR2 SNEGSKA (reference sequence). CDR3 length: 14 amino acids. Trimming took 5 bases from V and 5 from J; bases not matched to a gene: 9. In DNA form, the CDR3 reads TGCAGTGCTCCTTTGCGGGAGGGCCCGGAGACCCAGTACTTC. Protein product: CSAPLREGPETQYF.

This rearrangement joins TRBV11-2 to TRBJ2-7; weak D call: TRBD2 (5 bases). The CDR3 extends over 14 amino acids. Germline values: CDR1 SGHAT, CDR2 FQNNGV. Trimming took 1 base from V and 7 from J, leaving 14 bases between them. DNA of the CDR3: TGTGCCAGCAGCTTAGGCTGGGAGAAGGTTGAGCAGTACTTC. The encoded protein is CASSLGWEKVEQYF.

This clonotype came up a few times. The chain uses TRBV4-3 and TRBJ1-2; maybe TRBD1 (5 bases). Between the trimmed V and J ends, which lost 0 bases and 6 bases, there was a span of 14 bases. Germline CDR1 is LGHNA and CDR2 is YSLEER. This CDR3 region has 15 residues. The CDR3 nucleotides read TGCGCCAGCAGCCAAGATCCGACCGGGGCGGATGGCTACACCTTC. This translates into CASSQDPTGADGYTF.